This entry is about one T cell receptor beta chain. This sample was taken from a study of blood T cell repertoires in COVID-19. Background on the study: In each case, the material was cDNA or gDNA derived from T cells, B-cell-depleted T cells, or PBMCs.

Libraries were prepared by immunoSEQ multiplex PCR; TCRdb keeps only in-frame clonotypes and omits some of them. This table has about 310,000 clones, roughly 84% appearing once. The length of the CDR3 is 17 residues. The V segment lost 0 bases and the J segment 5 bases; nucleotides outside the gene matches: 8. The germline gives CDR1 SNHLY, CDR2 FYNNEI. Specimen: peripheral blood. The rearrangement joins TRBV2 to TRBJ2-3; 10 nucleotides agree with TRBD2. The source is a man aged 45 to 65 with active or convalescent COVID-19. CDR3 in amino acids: CASSEAGLAGARDTQYF. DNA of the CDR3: TGTGCCAGCAGTGAAGCGGGGCTAGCGGGAGCCAGAGATACGCAGTATTTT.